A single sample gave rise to the 11 T cell receptor beta chains below, sequenced in a study of neurological immune-mediated disorders. TCRdb redid the calling of the 5' RACE reads with MiXCR, one entry per CDR3 protein. This table has 45,000 or so distinct CDR3 sequences, approximately 3% appearing once. The sequencing input was PBMCs. The receptors shown here come from a woman aged 50 to 60 with multiple sclerosis.

This clonotype showed up many times. The chain couples TRBV25-1 to TRBJ2-7; D gene uncertain. This CDR3 comprises 14 residues. V was clipped by 6 bases and J by 2 bases, with 14 bases between them. Germline CDR1 and CDR2: MGHDK and SYGVNS. The CDR3 loop is CASSRLGTTYEQYF. The DNA of the CDR3 is TGTGCCAGCAGCCGACTGGGCACTACCTACGAGCAGTACTTC.

On this clonotype: A much bigger clone sits one base away, suggesting this may be a read error. This sequence joins TRBV20-1 and TRBJ1-5, with D maybe TRBD1 (6 bases). This CDR3 has 13 residues. Germline assignment: CDR1 DFQATT and CDR2 SNEGSKA (reference sequence). The CDR3 DNA reads TGCAGTGCGGTAGGACAGCTCAATCAGCCCCAGAATTTT. Its translation is CSAVGQLNQPQNF.

This clonotype was detected many times. At one of its ends the junction is not consistent with the germline gene, which may arise from a read error. The chain is built from TRBV20-1 and TRBJ1-2; TRBD1 agrees at 7 bases. The CDR3 is 17 amino acids. CDR1 is DFQATT, CDR2 SNEGSKA, per germline (reference sequence). DNA of the CDR3: TGCAGTGCTGGAGATCCGGGACAGCTCTCTTCTAACTATGGCTACACCTTC. Its translation: CSAGDPGQLSSNYGYTF.

CDR3 in amino acids: CSARDDRRLNEQFF. Written as DNA, the CDR3 is TGCAGTGCTAGAGATGACAGGAGATTGAATGAGCAGTTCTTC. The chain is built from TRBV20-1 and TRBJ2-1, with TRBD1 as a possible D gene (6 bases). The CDR3 runs to 14 residues. Germline loops: CDR1 DFQATT, CDR2 SNEGSKA (reference sequence). The V end was cut by 0 bases, the J end by 7 bases, with 13 bases between.

This clonotype showed up many times. Here the CDR3 reads CASSSGTVLQYF. The CDR3 bases are TGTGCCAGCAGCTCAGGGACAGTCTTGCAGTACTTC. The chain combines TRBV11-2 with TRBJ2-7, with 7 bases identical to TRBD1. The germline gives CDR1 SGHAT, CDR2 FQNNGV. V lost 4 bases to trimming and J lost 9 bases; unmatched junction nucleotides: 6. The CDR3 extends over 12 amino acids. Full variable domain (outside the CDR3, taken from reference TRBV11-2 and TRBJ2-7): EAGVAQSPRYKIIEKRQSVAFWCNPISGHATLYWYQQILGQGPKLLIQFQNNGVVDDSQLPKDRFSAERLKGVDSTLKIQPAKLEDSAVYLCASSSGTVLQYFGPGTRLTVT.

This clonotype has a count of ten or more. This chain joins TRBV11-2 and TRBJ2-5; TRBD2 aligns across 11 bases. This CDR3 comprises 15 residues. J lost 2 bases, V lost 6 bases, and 5 bases had no gene match. Germline values: CDR1 SGHAT, CDR2 FQNNGV. The CDR3 spells CASRRRLAGQETQYF. The CDR3 DNA reads TGTGCCAGCAGACGAAGACTAGCGGGACAAGAGACCCAGTACTTC.

Concerning this clonotype: This may be a read error: a much more frequent sequence differs by one nucleotide. The CDR3 protein is CIASDALLAGGSYNEQFF. CDR3 nucleotide sequence: TGCATTGCTAGTGATGCCCTCCTAGCGGGAGGATCGTACAATGAGCAGTTCTTC. The chain joins TRBV20-1 to TRBJ2-1; 11 bases are a match to TRBD2. CDR1 is DFQATT, CDR2 SNEGSKA, per germline (reference sequence). The CDR3 has 18 residues.

This clonotype has at least ten counts. One junction end does not reproduce the germline sequence, and a read error may be involved. The chain combines TRBV12-3 or TRBV12-4 with TRBJ2-4, with a possible D match to TRBD1 (5 bases). The CDR3 length is 17 residues. The CDR3 reads CASSLGVPGLAKNIQYF. Written as DNA, the CDR3 is TGTGCCAGCAGCTTAGGGGTCCCAGGGCTAGCCAAAAACATTCAGTACTTC.

This clonotype was seen at least ten times. The rearrangement joins TRBV29-1 to TRBJ1-1, with 7 bases fitting TRBD1. After removal of 0 bases from V and 2 bases from J, the junction contained 15 bases not matched to a gene. From germline, CDR1 is SQVTM and CDR2 ANQGSEA. There are 18 residues in the CDR3. The CDR3 spells CSVEDQGGRMIGNTEAFF. The CDR3 DNA is TGCAGCGTTGAAGATCAAGGGGGCAGGATGATTGGTAACACTGAAGCTTTCTTT.

The sample holds many counts of this clonotype. The CDR3 protein is CATSRDLASAYEQYV. The CDR3 DNA sequence: TGTGCCACCAGCAGAGATCTCGCTAGCGCCTACGAGCAGTACGTC. The J gene is TRBJ2-7, the V gene TRBV15; perhaps TRBD2 as D (6 bases). The CDR3 consists of 15 residues. V lost 0 bases to trimming and J lost 2 bases, with 11 bases between them. The germline gives CDR1 LNHNV, CDR2 YYDKDF (reference sequence).

This clonotype has a count of ten or more. The chain uses TRBV15 and TRBJ1-5; 8 bases agree with TRBD1. The germline CDR1 and CDR2 sequences are LNHNV and YYDKDF (reference sequence). The CDR3 runs to 16 residues. V was clipped by 2 bases and J by 3 bases; unmatched bases: 6. The CDR3 bases are TGTGCCACCAGCAGATACGGACAGGGAGCCAATCAGCCCCAGCATTTT. Translated, it gives CATSRYGQGANQPQHF.